The source of this TCR beta chain is a study of OX40 agonist ivuxolimab in advanced cancers. Study at large: Across the patients, intravenous ivuxolimab was delivered every 2 weeks at 0.01 to 10 mg/kg.

Using immunoSEQ multiplex PCR, the repertoire was profiled, and TCRdb retains in-frame clones only, with some absent. The top ten clones hold 2.4% of a sample with more than 50,000 clones, roughly three quarters of them seen once. Germline V gene data show CDR1 as SNHLY and CDR2 as FYNNEI. This CDR3 contains 13 residues. Trimming pared 6 bases from V and 1 base from J, leaving 9 bases between. The chain employs TRBV2 and TRBJ1-1; perhaps TRBD1 as D (6 bases). The sequence was collected from an adult with an advanced solid tumor such as melanoma, head and neck, liver or kidney cancer. This specimen was CD4+ or CD8+ T cells sorted from blood, taken in a trial of the OX40 agonist ivuxolimab. The CDR3 DNA reads as TGTGCCAGCAGCAGACAGGAGAACACTGAAGCTTTCTTT. Its protein product is CASSRQENTEAFF. Complete variable domain (other parts from reference TRBV2 and TRBJ1-1): EPEVTQTPSHQVTQMGQEVILRCVPISNHLYFYWYRQILGQKVEFLVSFYNNEISEKSEIFDDQFSVERPDGSNFTLKIRSTKLEDSAMYFCASSRQENTEAFFGQGTRLTVV.